This entry is about one T cell receptor beta chain. The data stem from a study of T cell changes during pregnancy in multiple sclerosis. Generated by immunoSEQ multiplex PCR, the TCRdb table keeps only in-frame clones and is missing some. Among under 120,000 clones, 91% were seen once, and the ten largest hold 3.5%. This CDR3 is built from 16 residues. Germline CDR1 and CDR2: SGDLS and YYNGEE. After removal of 4 bases from V and 1 base from J, the junction contained 7 bases not matched to a gene. Sequenced material: peripheral blood, taken after pregnancy. The TCR was taken from a female donor with multiple sclerosis, enrolled in a pregnancy study. The chain carries TRBV9 and TRBJ2-1, with TRBD1 matching 8 bases. The CDR3 DNA reads as TGTGCCAGCAGCCCCCGCACAGGGGGATCCTACAATGAGCAGTTCTTC. Encoded protein: CASSPRTGGSYNEQFF.